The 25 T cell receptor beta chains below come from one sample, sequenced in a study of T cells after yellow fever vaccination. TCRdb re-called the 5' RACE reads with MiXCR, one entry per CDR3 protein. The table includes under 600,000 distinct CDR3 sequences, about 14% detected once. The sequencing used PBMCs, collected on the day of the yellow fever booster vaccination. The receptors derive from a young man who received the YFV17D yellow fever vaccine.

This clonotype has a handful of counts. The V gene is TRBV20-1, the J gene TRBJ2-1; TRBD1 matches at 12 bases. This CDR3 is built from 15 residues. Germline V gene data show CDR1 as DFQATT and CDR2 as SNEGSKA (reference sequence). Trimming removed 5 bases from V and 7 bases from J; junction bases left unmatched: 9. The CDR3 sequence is CSAWKSGQGANEQFF. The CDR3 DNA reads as TGCAGTGCTTGGAAATCGGGACAGGGGGCGAATGAGCAGTTCTTC.

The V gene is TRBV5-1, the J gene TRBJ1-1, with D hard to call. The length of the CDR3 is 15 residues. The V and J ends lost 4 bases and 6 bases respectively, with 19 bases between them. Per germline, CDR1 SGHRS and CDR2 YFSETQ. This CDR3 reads CASSLSQATRAEAFF. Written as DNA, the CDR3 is TGCGCCAGCAGCCTTTCCCAGGCGACGAGGGCTGAAGCTTTCTTT.

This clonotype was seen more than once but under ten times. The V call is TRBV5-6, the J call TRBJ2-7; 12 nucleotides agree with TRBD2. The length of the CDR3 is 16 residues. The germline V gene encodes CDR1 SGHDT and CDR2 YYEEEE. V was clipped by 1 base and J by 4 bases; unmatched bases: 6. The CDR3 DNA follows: TGTGCCAGCAGCTTGAGACTAGCGGGAGCGTTGTACGAGCAGTACTTC. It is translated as CASSLRLAGALYEQYF.

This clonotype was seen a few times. DNA for the CDR3: TGTGCCAGCAGTGACTATCAGCCCCAGCATTTT. Protein sequence: CASSDYQPQHF. The rearrangement links TRBV6-1 to TRBJ1-5; D is unclear. Germline V gene data show CDR1 as MNHNS and CDR2 as SASEGT. CDR3 length equals 11 residues. The V end lost 3 bases, the J end lost 5 bases, and 2 bases lay between the germline ends.

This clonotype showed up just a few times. The CDR3 DNA follows: TGTGCCAGCAGCATAAACAGGGACACCGGGGAGCTGTTTTTT. Translated: CASSINRDTGELFF. The chain recombines TRBV5-5 with TRBJ2-2; tentatively, D is TRBD1 (6 bases). Germline V gene sequence: CDR1 SGHKS, CDR2 YYEKEE (reference sequence). V dropped 4 bases and J dropped 3 bases, with 10 bases sitting between them. The CDR3 runs to 14 residues.

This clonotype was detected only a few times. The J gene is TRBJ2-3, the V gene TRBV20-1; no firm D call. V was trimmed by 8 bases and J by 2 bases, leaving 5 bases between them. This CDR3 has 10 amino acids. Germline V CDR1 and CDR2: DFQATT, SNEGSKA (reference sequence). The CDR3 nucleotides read TGCAGTTCCTACACAGATACGCAGTATTTT. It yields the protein CSSYTDTQYF.

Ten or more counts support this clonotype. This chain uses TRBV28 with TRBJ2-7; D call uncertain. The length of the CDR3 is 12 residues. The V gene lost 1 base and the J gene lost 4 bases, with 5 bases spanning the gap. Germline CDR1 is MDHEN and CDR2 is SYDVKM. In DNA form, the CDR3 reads TGTGCCAGCAGTTTATCCCTATACGAGCAGTACTTC. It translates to CASSLSLYEQYF. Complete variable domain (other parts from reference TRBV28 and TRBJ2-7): DVKVTQSSRYLVKRTGEKVFLECVQDMDHENMFWYRQDPGLGLRLIYFSYDVKMKEKGDIPEGYSVSREKKERFSLILESASTNQTSMYLCASSLSLYEQYFGPGTRLTVT.

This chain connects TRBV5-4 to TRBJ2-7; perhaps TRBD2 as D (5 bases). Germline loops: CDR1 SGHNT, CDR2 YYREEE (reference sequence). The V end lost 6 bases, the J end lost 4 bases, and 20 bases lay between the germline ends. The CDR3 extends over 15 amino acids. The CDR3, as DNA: TGTGCCAGCAACCTTGGTGGTGGACTCCTATACGAGCAGTACTTC. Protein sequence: CASNLGGGLLYEQYF.

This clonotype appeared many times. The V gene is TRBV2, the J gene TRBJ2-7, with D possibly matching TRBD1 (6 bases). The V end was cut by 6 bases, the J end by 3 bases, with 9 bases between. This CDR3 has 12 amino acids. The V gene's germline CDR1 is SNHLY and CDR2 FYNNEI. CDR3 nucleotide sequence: TGTGCCAGCAGGGACAGCTTCTACGAGCAGTACTTC. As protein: CASRDSFYEQYF.

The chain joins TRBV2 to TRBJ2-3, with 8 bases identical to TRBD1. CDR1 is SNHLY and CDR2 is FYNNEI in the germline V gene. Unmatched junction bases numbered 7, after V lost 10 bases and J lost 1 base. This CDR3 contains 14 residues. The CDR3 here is CAIAGGAGTDTQYF. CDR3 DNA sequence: TGTGCCATCGCAGGGGGCGCGGGCACAGATACGCAGTATTTT.

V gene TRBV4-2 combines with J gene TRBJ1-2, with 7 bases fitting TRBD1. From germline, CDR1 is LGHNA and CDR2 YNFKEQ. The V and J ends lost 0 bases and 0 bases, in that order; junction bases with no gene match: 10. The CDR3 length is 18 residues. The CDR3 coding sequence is TGTGCCAGCAGCCAAGATAGGGCAGGGGGAGCGGCTAACTATGGCTACACCTTC. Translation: CASSQDRAGGAANYGYTF.

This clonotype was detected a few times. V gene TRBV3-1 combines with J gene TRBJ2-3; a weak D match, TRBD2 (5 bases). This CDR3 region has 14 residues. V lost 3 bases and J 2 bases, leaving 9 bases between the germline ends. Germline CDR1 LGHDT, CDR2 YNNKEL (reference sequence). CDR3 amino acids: CASSHGLNTDTQYF. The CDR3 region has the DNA TGTGCCAGCAGCCACGGACTGAACACAGATACGCAGTATTTT.

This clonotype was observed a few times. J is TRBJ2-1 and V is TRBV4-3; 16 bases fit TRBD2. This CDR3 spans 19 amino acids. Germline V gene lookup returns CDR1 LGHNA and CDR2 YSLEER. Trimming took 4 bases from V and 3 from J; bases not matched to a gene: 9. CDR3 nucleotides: TGCGCCAGCAGCCCTCGGGGACTAGCGGGAGGGTACTACTACAATGAGCAGTTCTTC. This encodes CASSPRGLAGGYYYNEQFF.

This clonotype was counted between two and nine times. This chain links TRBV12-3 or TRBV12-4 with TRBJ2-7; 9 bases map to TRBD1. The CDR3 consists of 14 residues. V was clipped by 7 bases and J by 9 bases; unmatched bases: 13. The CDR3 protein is CASTLTGGSSGQYF. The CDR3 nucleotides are TGTGCCAGCACCCTTACAGGGGGCTCGTCCGGGCAGTACTTC.

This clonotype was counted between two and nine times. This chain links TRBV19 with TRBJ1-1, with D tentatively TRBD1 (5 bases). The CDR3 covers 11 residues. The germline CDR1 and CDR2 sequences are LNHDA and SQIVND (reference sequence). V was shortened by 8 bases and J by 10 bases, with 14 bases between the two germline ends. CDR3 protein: CASSGSGSAFF. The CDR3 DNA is TGTGCCAGTTCAGGGTCTGGTTCAGCTTTCTTT.

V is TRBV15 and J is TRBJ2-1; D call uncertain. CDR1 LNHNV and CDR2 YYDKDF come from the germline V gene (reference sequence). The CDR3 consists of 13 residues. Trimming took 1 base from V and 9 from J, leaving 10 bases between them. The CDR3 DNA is TGTGCCACCAGCAGAGTTAGGGCTATTGAGCAGTTCTTC. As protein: CATSRVRAIEQFF.

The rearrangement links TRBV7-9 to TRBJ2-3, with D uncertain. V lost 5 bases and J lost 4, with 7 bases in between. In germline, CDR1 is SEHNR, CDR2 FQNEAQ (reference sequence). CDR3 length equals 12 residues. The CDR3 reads CASSRVPDTQYF. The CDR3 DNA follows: TGTGCCAGCAGCCGGGTCCCAGATACGCAGTATTTT. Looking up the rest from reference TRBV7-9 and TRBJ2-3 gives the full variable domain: DTGVSQNPRHKITKRGQNVTFRCDPISEHNRLYWYRQTLGQGPEFLTYFQNEAQLEKSRLLSDRFSAERPKGSFSTLEIQRTEQGDSAMYLCASSRVPDTQYFGPGTRLTVL.

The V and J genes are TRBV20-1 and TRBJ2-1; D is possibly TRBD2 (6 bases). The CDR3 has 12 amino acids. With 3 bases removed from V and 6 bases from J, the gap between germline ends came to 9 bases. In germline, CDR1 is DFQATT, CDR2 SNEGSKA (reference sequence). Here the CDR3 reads CSASLSGNEQFF. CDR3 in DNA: TGCAGTGCTAGTCTTAGCGGCAATGAGCAGTTCTTC.

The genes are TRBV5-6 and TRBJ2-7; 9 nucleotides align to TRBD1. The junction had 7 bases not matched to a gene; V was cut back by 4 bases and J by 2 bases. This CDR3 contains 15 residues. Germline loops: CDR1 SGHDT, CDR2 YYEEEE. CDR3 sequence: CASSGTGTGTYEQYF. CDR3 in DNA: TGTGCCAGCAGCGGTACCGGGACAGGGACCTACGAGCAGTACTTC.

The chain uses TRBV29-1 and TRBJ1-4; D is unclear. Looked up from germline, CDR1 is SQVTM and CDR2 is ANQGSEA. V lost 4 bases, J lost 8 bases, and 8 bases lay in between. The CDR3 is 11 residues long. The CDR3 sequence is CSVALSEKLFF. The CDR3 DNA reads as TGCAGCGTTGCCTTGTCCGAAAAACTGTTTTTT.

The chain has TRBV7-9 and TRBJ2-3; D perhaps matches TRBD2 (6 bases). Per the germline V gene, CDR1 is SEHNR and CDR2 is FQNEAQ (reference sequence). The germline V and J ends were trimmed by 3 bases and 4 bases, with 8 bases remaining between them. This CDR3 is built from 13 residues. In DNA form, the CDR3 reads TGTGCCAGCAGCTTCCGGGACTCAGATACGCAGTATTTT. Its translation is CASSFRDSDTQYF.

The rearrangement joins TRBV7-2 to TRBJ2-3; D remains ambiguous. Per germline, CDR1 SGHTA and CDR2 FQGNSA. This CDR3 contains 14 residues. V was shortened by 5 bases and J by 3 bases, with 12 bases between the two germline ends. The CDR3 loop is CASSLRPGTDTQYF. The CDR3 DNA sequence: TGTGCCAGCAGCCTAAGACCCGGGACAGATACGCAGTATTTT.

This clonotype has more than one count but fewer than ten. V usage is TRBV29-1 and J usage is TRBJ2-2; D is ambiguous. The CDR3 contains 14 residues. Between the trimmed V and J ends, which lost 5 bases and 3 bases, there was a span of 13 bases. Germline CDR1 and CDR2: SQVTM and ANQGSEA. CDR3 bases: TGCAGCGTTACGCGGTGGGCGGACACCGGGGAGCTGTTTTTT. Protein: CSVTRWADTGELFF.

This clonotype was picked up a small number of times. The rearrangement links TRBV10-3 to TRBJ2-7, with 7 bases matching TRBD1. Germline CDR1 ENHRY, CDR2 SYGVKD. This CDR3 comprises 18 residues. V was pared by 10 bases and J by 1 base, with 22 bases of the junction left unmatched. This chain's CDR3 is CATRTNGGRLDRSYEQYF. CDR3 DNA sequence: TGTGCCACTCGAACAAATGGAGGCAGGCTGGACAGGTCCTACGAGCAGTACTTC.

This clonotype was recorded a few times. CDR3 region: CSARVSGRSSYNSPLHF. CDR3 nucleotide sequence: TGCAGTGCTAGAGTTTCGGGAAGGAGCTCCTATAATTCACCCCTCCACTTT. The chain combines TRBV20-1 with TRBJ1-6; D ambiguous. Germline V gives CDR1 DFQATT, CDR2 SNEGSKA (reference sequence). This CDR3 is 17 amino acids long. Trimming left V 1 base short and J 0 bases short, with 13 bases between.